Sequencing of this T cell receptor (beta chain) was carried out in a study of T cell repertoires in ileal Crohn's disease. Study results and limitations: Postoperative endoscopy occurred within one year, median about 6.9 months. Active smokers at surgery had more clonal expansions than non-smokers.

A note on this clone: The target antigen is unknown.

Data came from immunoSEQ multiplex PCR; TCRdb stores just in-frame clones and leaves some out. The data hold about 13,000 clones, with 60% to 80% observed a single time. The germline V gene has CDR1 MNHNS and CDR2 SASEGT. V was clipped by 2 bases and J by 2 bases, with 6 bases between them. The CDR3 has 13 residues. Documented time point: neoterminal ileum biopsy at postoperative endoscopy, about 6 months after surgery. Input material: ileal tissue. The TCR was taken from an adult with Crohn's disease. J is TRBJ1-2 and V is TRBV6-1; D gene ambiguous. CDR3 DNA sequence: TGTGCCAGCAGTGAATCTTCAAACTATGGCTACACCTTC. Residues: CASSESSNYGYTF.